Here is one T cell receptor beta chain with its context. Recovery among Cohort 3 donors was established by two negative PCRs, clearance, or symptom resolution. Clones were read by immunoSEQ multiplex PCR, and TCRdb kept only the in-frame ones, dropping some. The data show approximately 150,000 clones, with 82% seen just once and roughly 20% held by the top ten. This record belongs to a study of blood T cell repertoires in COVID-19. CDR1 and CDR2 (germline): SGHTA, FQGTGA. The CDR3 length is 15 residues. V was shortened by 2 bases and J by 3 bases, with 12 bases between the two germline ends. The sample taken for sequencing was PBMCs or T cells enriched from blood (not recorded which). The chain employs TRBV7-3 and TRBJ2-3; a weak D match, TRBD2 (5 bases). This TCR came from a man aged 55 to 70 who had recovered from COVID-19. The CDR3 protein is CASSLFPGRTDTQYF. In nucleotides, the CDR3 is TGTGCCAGCAGCTTATTCCCGGGAAGGACAGATACGCAGTATTTT.